This T cell receptor beta chain was documented in a study of blood T cell repertoires in COVID-19. Study context: The samples span acute and convalescent COVID-19 from the United States, Italy and Spain. In each case, the material was cDNA or gDNA derived from T cells, B-cell-depleted T cells, or PBMCs.

Original data processing: Cell counts per sample came from amplifying reference gene primers. The assay was immunoSEQ multiplex PCR, and TCRdb's table has in-frame clones only and misses some. V, J and clone size are those of that table, while D and trimming were read from the DNA. The sample holds about 240,000 clones, approximately 78% seen once. Germline V CDR1 and CDR2: LGHNA, YSLEER. Trimming took off 0 bases at V and 2 bases at J, with 14 bases between the two ends. This CDR3 comprises 16 residues. This sequence originates from a woman aged 18-29 years with acute or convalescent COVID-19. The chain carries TRBV4-3 and TRBJ2-7; TRBD2 is a possible D gene (6 bases). The sample comprised peripheral blood. The CDR3 loop reads CASSQDGGRGTYEQYF. The CDR3 bases are TGCGCCAGCAGCCAAGATGGTGGGCGGGGCACCTACGAGCAGTACTTC.